These 7 T cell receptor beta chains were sequenced from one sample in a study of blood T cell repertoires in COVID-19. Some clones are missing from TCRdb's copy, which holds only in-frame ones; the method was immunoSEQ multiplex PCR. The sample lists about 200,000 clones, almost 85% seen once, with 6.9% in the top ten. Specimen: peripheral blood. The receptors derive from a human donor with acute or convalescent COVID-19. The donor label of this sample is uncertain.

The rearrangement links TRBV5-4 to TRBJ1-2; tentative D call: TRBD1 (5 bases). This CDR3 comprises 15 residues. Trimming took off 3 bases at V and 3 bases at J, with 15 bases between the two ends. Germline CDR1 reads SGHNT; CDR2 reads YYREEE (reference sequence). The CDR3 DNA reads TGTGCCAGCAGCTCATCAGGGCTAGGAGACTATGGCTACACCTTC. Amino acid sequence: CASSSSGLGDYGYTF.

This clone has only a few counts. The CDR3 coding sequence is TGTGCCAGCAGCACCGGACTAGCGGGAGATTCGTACTTC. It translates to CASSTGLAGDSYF. The J gene is TRBJ2-7, the V gene TRBV7-8, with 13 positions matching TRBD2. The germline gives CDR1 SGHVS, CDR2 FQNEAQ. This CDR3 contains 13 residues. V lost 5 bases, J lost 12 bases, and 7 bases stayed unmatched. Full variable domain (missing parts from reference TRBV7-8 and TRBJ2-7): GAGVSQSPRYKVAKRGQDVALRCDPISGHVSLFWYQQALGQGPEFLTYFQNEAQLDKSGLPSDRFFAERPEGSVSTLKIQRTQQEDSAVYLCASSTGLAGDSYFGPGTRLTVT.

The rearrangement links TRBV10-3 to TRBJ2-2, with D possibly TRBD2 on 5 matching bases. The V end lost 2 bases, the J end lost 6 bases, and 16 bases lay between the germline ends. This CDR3 is 16 amino acids long. Germline CDR1 is ENHRY and CDR2 is SYGVKD. The DNA for the CDR3 is TGTGCCATCAGTGAGAGTCGGCTGGGTAGCGCCGGGGAGCTGTTTTTT. This gives the protein CAISESRLGSAGELFF.

This clone came up a few times. The V and J genes are TRBV5-8 and TRBJ2-7; D is possibly TRBD2 (6 bases). CDR1 SGHTS and CDR2 YDEGEE come from the germline V gene. Trimming took 3 bases from V and 3 from J, leaving 10 bases between them. This CDR3 contains 13 residues. CDR3 in amino acids: CASSSLAVYEQYF. As DNA, the CDR3 is TGTGCCAGCAGCTCGTTAGCGGTCTACGAGCAGTACTTC.

This chain links TRBV9 with TRBJ1-1, with 7 bases matching TRBD1. The V gene end was trimmed by 4 bases and the J gene end by 1 base; junction bases not matched to a gene: 7. CDR1 is SGDLS, CDR2 YYNGEE, per germline. The CDR3 contains 15 residues. CDR3 sequence reads: CASSLTGERNTEAFF. Written as DNA, the CDR3 is TGTGCCAGCAGCTTAACAGGGGAAAGGAACACTGAAGCTTTCTTT.

The V gene is TRBV2, the J gene TRBJ1-1, with D perhaps TRBD1 (5 bases). The V gene lost 7 bases and the J gene lost 4 bases, with 13 bases spanning the gap. CDR3 length: 13 amino acids. The germline CDR1 and CDR2 sequences are SNHLY and FYNNEI. Written as DNA, the CDR3 is TGTGCCAGCACCGCGGGACTGGCCACTGAAGCTTTCTTT. Protein sequence: CASTAGLATEAFF.

This clone was detected only a few times. This sequence joins TRBV6-4 and TRBJ1-1, with 8 bases lining up with TRBD1. CDR1 and CDR2 (germline): MRHNA, SNTAGT. Trimming took 6 bases from V and 3 from J; bases not matched to a gene: 6. The CDR3 is 14 amino acids. CDR3 in amino acids: CASSLQGGDTEAFF. DNA for the CDR3: TGTGCCAGCAGCTTACAGGGGGGGGACACTGAAGCTTTCTTT.